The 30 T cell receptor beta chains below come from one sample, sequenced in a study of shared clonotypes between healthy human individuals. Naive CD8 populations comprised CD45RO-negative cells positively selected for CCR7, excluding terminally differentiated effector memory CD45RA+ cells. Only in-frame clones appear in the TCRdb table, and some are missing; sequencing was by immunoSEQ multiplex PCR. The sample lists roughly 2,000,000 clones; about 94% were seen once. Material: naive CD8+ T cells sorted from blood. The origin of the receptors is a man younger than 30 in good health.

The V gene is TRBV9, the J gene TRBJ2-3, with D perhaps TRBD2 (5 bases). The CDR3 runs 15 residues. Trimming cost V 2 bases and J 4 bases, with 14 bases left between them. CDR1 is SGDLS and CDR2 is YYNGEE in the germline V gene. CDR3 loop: CASSVTRAPADTQYF. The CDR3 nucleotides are TGTGCCAGCAGCGTTACTAGGGCCCCCGCAGATACGCAGTATTTT.

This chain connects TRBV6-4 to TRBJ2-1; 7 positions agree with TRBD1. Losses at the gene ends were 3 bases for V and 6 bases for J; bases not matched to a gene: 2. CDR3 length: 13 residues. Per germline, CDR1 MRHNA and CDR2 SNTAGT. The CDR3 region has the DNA TGTGCCAGCAGTGATTGGACAGGCAATGAGCAGTTCTTC. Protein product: CASSDWTGNEQFF.

CDR3 sequence (DNA): TGTGCCAGCAGCTATGGGACTAGCGGGGGGTACGAGCAGTACTTC. Its translation: CASSYGTSGGYEQYF. The chain carries TRBV5-6 and TRBJ2-7; TRBD2 matches 15 bases. Germline V gives CDR1 SGHDT, CDR2 YYEEEE. V gave up 3 bases and J gave up 4 bases; unmatched junction bases: 2. The CDR3 length is 15 residues.

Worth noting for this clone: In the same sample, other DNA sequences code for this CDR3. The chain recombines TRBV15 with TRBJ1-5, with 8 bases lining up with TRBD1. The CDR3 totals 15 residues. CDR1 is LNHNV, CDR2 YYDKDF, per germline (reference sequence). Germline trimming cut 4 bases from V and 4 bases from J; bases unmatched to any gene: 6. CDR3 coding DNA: TGTGCCACCAGCATAGACAGGGGAACGAATCAGCCCCAGCATTTT. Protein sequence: CATSIDRGTNQPQHF.

The CDR3 region is CASTQDSPGYTEAFF. The CDR3, as DNA: TGTGCCAGCACCCAGGACAGCCCAGGTTACACTGAAGCTTTCTTT. This chain uses TRBV6-5 with TRBJ1-1, with D possibly TRBD1 on 6 matching bases. This CDR3 spans 15 amino acids. Trimming stripped 7 bases from V and 3 bases from J, with 18 bases between. Germline CDR1 and CDR2: MNHEY and SVGAGI.

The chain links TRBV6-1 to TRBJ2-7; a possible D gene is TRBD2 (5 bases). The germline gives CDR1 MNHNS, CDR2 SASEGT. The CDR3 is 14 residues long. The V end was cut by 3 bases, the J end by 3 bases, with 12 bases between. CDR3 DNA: TGTGCCAGCAGTGAGTCCGGACTGGACTACGAGCAGTACTTC. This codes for CASSESGLDYEQYF.

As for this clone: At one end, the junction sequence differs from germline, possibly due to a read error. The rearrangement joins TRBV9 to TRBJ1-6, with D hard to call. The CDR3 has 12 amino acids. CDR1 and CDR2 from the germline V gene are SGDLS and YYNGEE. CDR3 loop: CASSVPDSPLHF. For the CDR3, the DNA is TGTGCCAGCAGCGTCCCCGATTCTCCCCTCCACTTT.

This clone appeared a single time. The DNA for the CDR3 is TGCGCCAGCAGCCACCCTATGGGGGGCTCCTACGAGCAGTACTTC. Protein: CASSHPMGGSYEQYF. This chain uses TRBV4-1 with TRBJ2-7; possible D gene TRBD2, 6 bases. CDR3 length: 15 residues. V was cut by 3 bases and J by 0 bases, with 12 bases left in between. Germline V gene sequence: CDR1 MGHRA, CDR2 YSYEKL.

As DNA, the CDR3 is TGTGCCAGCAGTTTACCCCCTCTTCAACATATGATGAACACTGAAGCTTTCTTT. It yields the protein CASSLPPLQHMMNTEAFF. The V gene is TRBV28, the J gene TRBJ1-1; D not resolved. This CDR3 has 18 residues. The ends were cut back, 2 bases at V and 0 bases at J, with 19 bases in the middle. The germline V gene encodes CDR1 MDHEN and CDR2 SYDVKM.

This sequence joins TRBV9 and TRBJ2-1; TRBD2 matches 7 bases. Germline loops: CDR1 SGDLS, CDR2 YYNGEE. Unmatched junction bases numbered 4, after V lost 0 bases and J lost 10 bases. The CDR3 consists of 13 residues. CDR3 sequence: CASSVGPAGEQFF. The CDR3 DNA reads TGTGCCAGCAGCGTAGGGCCAGCGGGGGAGCAGTTCTTC.

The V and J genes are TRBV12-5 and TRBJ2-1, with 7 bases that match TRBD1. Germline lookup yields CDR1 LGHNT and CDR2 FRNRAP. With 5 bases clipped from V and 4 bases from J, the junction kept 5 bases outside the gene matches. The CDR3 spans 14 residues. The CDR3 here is CASGLGTVYNEQFF. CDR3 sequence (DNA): TGTGCTAGTGGTCTCGGGACAGTTTACAATGAGCAGTTCTTC.

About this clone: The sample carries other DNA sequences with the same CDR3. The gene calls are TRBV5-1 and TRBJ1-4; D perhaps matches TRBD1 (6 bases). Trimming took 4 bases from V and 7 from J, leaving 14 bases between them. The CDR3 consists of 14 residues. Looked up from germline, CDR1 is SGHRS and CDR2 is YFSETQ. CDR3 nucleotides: TGCGCCAGCAGCCTCCAGGGGCAGGGTGAAAAACTGTTTTTT. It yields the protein CASSLQGQGEKLFF.

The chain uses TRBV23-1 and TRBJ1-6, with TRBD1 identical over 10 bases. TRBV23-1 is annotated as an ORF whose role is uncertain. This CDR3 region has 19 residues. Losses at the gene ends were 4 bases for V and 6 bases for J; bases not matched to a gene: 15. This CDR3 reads CASSPPVGTGDETNSPLHF. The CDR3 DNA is TGCGCCAGCAGTCCACCCGTTGGGACAGGGGATGAGACTAATTCACCCCTCCACTTT.

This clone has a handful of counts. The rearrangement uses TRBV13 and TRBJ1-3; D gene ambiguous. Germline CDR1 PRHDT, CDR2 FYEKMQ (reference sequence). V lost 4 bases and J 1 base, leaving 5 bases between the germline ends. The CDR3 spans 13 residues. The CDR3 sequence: CASSSPSGNTIYF. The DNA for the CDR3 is TGTGCCAGCAGCTCGCCGTCTGGAAACACCATATATTTT.

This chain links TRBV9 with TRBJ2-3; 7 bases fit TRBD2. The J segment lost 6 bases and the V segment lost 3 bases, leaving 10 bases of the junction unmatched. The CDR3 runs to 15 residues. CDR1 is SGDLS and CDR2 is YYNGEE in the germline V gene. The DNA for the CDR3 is TGTGCCAGCAGCGGCGGGAGTCCGTATTTTGATACGCAGTATTTT. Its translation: CASSGGSPYFDTQYF.

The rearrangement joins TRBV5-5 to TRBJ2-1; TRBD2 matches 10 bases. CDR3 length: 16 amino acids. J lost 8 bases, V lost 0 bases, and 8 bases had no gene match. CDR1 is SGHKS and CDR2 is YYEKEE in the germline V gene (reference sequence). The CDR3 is CASSLELAGEGDEQFF. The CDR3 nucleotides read TGTGCCAGCAGCTTGGAGCTAGCGGGAGAAGGCGATGAGCAGTTCTTC.

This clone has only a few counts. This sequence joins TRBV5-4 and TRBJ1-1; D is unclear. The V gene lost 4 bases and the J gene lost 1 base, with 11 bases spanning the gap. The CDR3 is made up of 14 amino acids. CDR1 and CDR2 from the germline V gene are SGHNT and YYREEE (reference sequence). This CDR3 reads CASSPTVSNTEAFF. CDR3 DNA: TGTGCCAGCAGCCCGACGGTTTCGAACACTGAAGCTTTCTTT.

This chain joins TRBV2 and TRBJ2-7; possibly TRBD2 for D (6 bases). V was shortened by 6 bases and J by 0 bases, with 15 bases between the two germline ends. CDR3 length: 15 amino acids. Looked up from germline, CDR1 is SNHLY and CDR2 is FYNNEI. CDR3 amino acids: CASRWGTVGSYEQYF. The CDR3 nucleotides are TGTGCCAGCAGGTGGGGGACTGTCGGCTCCTACGAGCAGTACTTC.

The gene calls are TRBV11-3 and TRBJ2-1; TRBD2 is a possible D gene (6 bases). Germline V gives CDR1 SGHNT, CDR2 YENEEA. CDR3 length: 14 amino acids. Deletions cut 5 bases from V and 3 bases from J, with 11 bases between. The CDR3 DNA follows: TGTGCCAGCAGCCCACGGGAGAACTACAATGAGCAGTTCTTC. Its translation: CASSPRENYNEQFF.

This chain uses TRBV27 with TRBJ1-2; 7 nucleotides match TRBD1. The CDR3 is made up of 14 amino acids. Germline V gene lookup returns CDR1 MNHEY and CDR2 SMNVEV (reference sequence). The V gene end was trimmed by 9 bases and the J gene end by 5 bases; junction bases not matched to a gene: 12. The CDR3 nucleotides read TGTGCCAGTACGGCCGGTACAGGGGTTTATGGCTACACCTTC. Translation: CASTAGTGVYGYTF.

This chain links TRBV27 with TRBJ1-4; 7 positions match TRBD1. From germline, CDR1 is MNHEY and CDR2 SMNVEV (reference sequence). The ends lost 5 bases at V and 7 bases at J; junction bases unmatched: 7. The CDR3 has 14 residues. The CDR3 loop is CASSTAGGLEKLFF. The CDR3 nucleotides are TGTGCCAGCAGTACGGCAGGGGGACTTGAAAAACTGTTTTTT.

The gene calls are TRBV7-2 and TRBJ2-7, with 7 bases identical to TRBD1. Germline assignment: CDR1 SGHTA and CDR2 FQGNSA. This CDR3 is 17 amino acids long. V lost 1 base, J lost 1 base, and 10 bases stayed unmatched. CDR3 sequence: CASSLGITGTASYEQYF. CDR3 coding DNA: TGTGCCAGCAGCTTAGGAATTACCGGGACAGCGTCCTACGAGCAGTACTTC.

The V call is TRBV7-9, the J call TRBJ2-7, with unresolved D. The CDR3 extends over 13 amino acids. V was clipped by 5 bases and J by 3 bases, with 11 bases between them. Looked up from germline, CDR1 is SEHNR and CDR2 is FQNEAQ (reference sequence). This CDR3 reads CASSAFSFYEQYF. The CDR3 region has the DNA TGTGCCAGCAGCGCCTTTTCGTTCTACGAGCAGTACTTC.

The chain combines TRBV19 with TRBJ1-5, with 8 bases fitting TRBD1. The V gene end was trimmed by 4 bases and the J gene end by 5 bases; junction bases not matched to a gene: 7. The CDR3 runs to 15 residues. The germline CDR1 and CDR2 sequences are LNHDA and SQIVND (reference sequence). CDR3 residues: CASSSYDRGDQPQHF. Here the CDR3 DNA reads TGTGCCAGTAGTAGTTACGACAGGGGCGATCAGCCCCAGCATTTT.

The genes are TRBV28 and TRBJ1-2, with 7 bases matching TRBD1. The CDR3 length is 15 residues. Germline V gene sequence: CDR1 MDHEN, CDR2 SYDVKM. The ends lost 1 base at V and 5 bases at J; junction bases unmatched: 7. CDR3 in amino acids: CASSLSRAGGYGYTF. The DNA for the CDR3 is TGTGCCAGCAGTTTATCTCGGGCAGGGGGATATGGCTACACCTTC.

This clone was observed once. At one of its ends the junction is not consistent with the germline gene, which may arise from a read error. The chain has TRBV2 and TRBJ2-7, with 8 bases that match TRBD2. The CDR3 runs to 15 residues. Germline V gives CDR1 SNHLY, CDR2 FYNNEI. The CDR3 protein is CASSEDTSGDYEQYF. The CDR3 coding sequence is TGTGCCAGCAGCGAAGACACTAGCGGAGACTACGAGCAGTACTTC. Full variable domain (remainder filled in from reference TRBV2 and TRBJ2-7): EPEVTQTPSHQVTQMGQEVILRCVPISNHLYFYWYRQILGQKVEFLVSFYNNEISEKSEIFDDQFSVERPDGSNFTLKIRSTKLEDSAMYFCASSEDTSGDYEQYFGPGTRLTVT.

DNA for the CDR3: TGTGCCAGCAGCTCCGGACCGAACACTGAAGCTTTCTTT. It specifies CASSSGPNTEAFF. The chain is built from TRBV7-3 and TRBJ1-1; D ambiguous. V lost 4 bases to trimming and J lost 1 base, with 7 bases between them. CDR1 SGHTA and CDR2 FQGTGA come from the germline V gene. This CDR3 has 13 amino acids.

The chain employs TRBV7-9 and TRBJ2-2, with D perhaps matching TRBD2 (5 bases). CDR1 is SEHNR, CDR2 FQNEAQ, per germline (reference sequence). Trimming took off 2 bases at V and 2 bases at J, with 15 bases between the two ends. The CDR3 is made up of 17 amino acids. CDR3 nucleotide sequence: TGTGCCAGCAGCTTATGGGCCGGAGGATCAAACACCGGGGAGCTGTTTTTT. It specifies CASSLWAGGSNTGELFF.

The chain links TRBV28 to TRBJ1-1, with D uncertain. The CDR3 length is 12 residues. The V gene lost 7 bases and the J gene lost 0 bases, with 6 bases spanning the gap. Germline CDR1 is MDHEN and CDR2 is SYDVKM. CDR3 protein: CASNDMNTEAFF. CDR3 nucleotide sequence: TGTGCCAGCAACGATATGAACACTGAAGCTTTCTTT.

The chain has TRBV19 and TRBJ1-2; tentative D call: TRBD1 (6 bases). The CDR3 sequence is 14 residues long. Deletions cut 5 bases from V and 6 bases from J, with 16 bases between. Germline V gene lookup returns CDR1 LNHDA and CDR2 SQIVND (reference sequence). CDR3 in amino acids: CASSFPGQGHGYTF. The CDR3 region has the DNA TGTGCCAGTAGTTTTCCGGGACAAGGGCATGGCTACACCTTC.